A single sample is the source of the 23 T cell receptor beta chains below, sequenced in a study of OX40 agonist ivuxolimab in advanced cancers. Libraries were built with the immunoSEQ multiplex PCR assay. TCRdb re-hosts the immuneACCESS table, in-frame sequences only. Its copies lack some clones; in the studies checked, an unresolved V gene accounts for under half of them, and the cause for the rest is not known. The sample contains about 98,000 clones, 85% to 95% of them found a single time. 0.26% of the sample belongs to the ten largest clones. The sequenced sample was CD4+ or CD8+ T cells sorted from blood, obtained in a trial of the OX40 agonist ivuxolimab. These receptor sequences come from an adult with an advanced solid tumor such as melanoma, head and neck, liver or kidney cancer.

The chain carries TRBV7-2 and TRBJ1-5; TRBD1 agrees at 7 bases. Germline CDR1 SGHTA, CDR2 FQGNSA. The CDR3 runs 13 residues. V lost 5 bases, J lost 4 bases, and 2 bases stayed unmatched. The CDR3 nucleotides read TGTGCCAGCAGCACACAGGGGAATCAGCCCCAGCATTTT. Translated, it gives CASSTQGNQPQHF.

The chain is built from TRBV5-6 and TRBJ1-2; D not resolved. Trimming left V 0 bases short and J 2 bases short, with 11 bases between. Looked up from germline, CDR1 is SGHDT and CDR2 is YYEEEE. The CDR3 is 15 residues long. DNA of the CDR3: TGTGCCAGCAGCTTGGGGGGAGAAGTAAACTATGGCTACACCTTC. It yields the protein CASSLGGEVNYGYTF.

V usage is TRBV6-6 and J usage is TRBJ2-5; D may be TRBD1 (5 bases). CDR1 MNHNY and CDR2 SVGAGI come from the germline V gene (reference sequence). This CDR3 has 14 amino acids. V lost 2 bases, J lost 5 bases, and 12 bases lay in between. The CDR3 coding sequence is TGTGCCAGCAGTTACCTGGGGCTCCAGGAGACCCAGTACTTC. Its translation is CASSYLGLQETQYF.

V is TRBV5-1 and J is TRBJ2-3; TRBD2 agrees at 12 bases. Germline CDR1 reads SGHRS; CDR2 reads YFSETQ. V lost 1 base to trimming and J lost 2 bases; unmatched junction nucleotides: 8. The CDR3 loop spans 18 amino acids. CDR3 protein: CASSLSSGRAGATDTQYF. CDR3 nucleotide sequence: TGCGCCAGCAGCTTGTCTAGCGGGAGGGCCGGGGCCACAGATACGCAGTATTTT.

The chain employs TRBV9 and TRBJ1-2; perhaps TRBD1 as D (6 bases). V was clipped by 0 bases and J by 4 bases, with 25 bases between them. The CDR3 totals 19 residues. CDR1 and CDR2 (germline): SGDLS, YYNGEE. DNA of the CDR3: TGTGCCAGCAGCGTAGTCCCCACTGTTTTACAGGGATCTGTCTATGGCTACACCTTC. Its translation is CASSVVPTVLQGSVYGYTF. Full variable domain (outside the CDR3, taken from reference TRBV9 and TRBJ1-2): DSGVTQTPKHLITATGQRVTLRCSPRSGDLSVYWYQQSLDQGLQFLIQYYNGEERAKGNILERFSAQQFPDLHSELNLSSLELGDSALYFCASSVVPTVLQGSVYGYTFGSGTRLTVV.

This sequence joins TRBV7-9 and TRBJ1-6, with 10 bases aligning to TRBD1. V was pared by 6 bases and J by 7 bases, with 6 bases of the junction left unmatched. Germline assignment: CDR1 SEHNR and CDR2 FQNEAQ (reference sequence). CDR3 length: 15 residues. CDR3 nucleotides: TGTGCCAGCAGTTTATCGACAGGGGGCAATTCACCCCTCCACTTT. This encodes CASSLSTGGNSPLHF. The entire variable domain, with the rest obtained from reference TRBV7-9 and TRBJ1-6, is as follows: DTGVSQNPRHKITKRGQNVTFRCDPISEHNRLYWYRQTLGQGPEFLTYFQNEAQLEKSRLLSDRFSAERPKGSFSTLEIQRTEQGDSAMYLCASSLSTGGNSPLHFGNGTRLTVT.

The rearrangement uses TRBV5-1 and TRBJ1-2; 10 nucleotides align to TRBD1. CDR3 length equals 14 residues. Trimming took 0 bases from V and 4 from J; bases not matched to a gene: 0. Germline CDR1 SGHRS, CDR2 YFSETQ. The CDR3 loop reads CASSLGTGGYGYTF. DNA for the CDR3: TGCGCCAGCAGCTTGGGGACAGGGGGCTATGGCTACACCTTC.

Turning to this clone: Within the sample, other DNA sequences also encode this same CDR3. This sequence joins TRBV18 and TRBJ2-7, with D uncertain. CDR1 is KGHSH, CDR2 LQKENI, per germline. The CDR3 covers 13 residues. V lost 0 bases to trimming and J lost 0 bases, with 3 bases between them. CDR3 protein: CASSPPSSYEQYV. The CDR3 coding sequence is TGTGCCAGCTCACCACCTAGCTCCTACGAGCAGTACGTC.

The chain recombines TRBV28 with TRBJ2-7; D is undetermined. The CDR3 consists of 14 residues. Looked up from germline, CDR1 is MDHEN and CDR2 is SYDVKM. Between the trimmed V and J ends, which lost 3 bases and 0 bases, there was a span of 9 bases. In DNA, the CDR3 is TGTGCCAGCAGTTTCCAAAGTTTCTCCTACGAGCAGTACTTC. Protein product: CASSFQSFSYEQYF.

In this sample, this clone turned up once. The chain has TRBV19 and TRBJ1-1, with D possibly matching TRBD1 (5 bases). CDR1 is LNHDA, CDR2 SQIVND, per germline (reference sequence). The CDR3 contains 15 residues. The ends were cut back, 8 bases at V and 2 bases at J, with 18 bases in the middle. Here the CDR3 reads CASGTKGRINTEAFF. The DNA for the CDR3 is TGTGCCAGTGGAACAAAGGGGCGAATCAACACTGAAGCTTTCTTT.

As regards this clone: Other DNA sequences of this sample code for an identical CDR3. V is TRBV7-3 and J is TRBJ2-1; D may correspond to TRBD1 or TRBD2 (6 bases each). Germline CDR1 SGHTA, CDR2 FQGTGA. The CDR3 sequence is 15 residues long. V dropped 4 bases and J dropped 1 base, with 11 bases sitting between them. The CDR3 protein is CASSSQGGSYNEQFF. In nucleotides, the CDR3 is TGTGCCAGCAGCTCACAGGGAGGATCCTACAATGAGCAGTTCTTC.

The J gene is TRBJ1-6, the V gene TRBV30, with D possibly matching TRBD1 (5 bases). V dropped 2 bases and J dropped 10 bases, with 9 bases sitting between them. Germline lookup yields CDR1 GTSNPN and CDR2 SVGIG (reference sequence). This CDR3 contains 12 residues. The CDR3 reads CAWSPGSSPLHF. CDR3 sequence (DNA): TGTGCCTGGAGTCCAGGGTCCTCACCCCTCCACTTT.

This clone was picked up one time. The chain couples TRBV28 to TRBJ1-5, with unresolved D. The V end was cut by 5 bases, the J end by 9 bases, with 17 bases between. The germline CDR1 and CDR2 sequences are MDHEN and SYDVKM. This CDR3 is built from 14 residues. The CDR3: CASSPIGIVRPQHF. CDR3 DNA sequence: TGTGCCAGCAGTCCCATTGGTATCGTGAGGCCCCAGCATTTT.

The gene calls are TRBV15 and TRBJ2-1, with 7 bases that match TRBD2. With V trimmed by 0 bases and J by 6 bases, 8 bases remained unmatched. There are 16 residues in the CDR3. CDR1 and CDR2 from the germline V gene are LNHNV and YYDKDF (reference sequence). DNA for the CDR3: TGTGCCACCAGCAGAGAAGCAGCGGGGAACCCCAATGAGCAGTTCTTC. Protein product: CATSREAAGNPNEQFF.

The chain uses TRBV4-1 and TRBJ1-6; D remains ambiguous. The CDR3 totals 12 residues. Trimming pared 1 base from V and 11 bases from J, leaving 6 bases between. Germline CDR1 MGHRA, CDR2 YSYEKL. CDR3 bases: TGCGCCAGCAGCCAAGGGATGGCACCCCTCCACTTT. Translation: CASSQGMAPLHF.

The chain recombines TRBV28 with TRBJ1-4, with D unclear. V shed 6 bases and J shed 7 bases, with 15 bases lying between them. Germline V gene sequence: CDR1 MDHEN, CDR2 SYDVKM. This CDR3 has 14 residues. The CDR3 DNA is TGTGCCAGCAGCAAATACTACGGTGCTGAAAAACTGTTTTTT. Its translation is CASSKYYGAEKLFF.

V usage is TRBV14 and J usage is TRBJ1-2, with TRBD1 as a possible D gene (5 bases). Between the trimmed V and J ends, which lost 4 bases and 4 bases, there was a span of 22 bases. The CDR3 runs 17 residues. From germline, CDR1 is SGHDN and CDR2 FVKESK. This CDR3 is CASSPSEGILPIYGYTF. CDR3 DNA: TGTGCCAGCAGCCCTTCTGAGGGGATTTTGCCTATCTATGGCTACACCTTC.

The CDR3 DNA reads TGTGCCAGCAGCTTAGGGCCAGAAGAGACCCAGTACTTC. It translates to CASSLGPEETQYF. The gene calls are TRBV7-2 and TRBJ2-5, with D unresolved. Germline CDR1 is SGHTA and CDR2 is FQGNSA. Trimming stripped 1 base from V and 3 bases from J, with 6 bases between. The CDR3 runs 13 residues.

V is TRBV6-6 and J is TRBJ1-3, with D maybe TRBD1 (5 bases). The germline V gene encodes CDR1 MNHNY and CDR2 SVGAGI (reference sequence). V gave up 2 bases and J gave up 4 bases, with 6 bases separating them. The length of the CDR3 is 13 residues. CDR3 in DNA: TGTGCCAGCAGTTACAACAGGGGAAACACCATATATTTT. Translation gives CASSYNRGNTIYF.

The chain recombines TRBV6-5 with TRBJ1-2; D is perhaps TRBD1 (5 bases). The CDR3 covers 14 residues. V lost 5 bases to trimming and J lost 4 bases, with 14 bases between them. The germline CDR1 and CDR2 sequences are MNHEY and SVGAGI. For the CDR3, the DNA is TGTGCCAGCAGTAGAGCAAGGGGTGGCTATGGCTACACCTTC. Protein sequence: CASSRARGGYGYTF.

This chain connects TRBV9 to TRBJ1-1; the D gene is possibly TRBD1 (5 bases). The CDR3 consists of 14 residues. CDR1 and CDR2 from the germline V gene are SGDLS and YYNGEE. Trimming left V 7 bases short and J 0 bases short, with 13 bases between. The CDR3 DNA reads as TGTGCCAGCGGACCGGACATCATGAACACTGAAGCTTTCTTT. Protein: CASGPDIMNTEAFF. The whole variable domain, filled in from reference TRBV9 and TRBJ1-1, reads DSGVTQTPKHLITATGQRVTLRCSPRSGDLSVYWYQQSLDQGLQFLIQYYNGEERAKGNILERFSAQQFPDLHSELNLSSLELGDSALYFCASGPDIMNTEAFFGQGTRLTVV.

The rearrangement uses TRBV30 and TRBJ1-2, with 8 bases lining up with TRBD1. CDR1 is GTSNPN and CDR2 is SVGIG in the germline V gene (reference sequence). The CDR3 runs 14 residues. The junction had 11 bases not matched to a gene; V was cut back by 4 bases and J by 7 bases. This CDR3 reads CAWTRQGPPPGYTF. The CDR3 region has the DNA TGTGCCTGGACCAGACAGGGGCCCCCCCCTGGCTACACCTTC.

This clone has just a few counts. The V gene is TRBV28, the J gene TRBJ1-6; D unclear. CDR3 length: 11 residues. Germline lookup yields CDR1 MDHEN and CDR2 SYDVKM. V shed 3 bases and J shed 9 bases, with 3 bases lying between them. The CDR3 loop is CASSFASPLHF. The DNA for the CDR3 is TGTGCCAGCAGTTTCGCTTCACCCCTCCACTTT.